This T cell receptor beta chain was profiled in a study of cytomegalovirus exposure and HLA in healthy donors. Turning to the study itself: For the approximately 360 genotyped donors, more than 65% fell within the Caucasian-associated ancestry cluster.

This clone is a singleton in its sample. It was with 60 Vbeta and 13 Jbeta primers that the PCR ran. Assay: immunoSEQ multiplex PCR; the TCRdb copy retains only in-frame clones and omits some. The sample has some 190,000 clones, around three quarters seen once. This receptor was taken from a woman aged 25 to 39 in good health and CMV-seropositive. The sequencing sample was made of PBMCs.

CDR3 in amino acids: CASSLDSTYEQYF. The CDR3 coding sequence is TGTGCCAGCAGCTTAGACAGTACCTACGAGCAGTACTTC. V and J are TRBV11-2 and TRBJ2-7; D is ambiguous. CDR1 and CDR2 (germline): SGHAT, FQNNGV. V was trimmed by 0 bases and J by 2 bases, leaving 5 bases between them. This CDR3 spans 13 amino acids. The whole variable domain, filled in from reference TRBV11-2 and TRBJ2-7, reads EAGVAQSPRYKIIEKRQSVAFWCNPISGHATLYWYQQILGQGPKLLIQFQNNGVVDDSQLPKDRFSAERLKGVDSTLKIQPAKLEDSAVYLCASSLDSTYEQYFGPGTRLTVT.